The 18 T cell receptor beta chains below all came from one sample that was sequenced in a study of blood T cell dynamics during melanoma immunotherapy (dated by TCRdb to 2018 to 2020). The library relied on the immunoSEQ multiplex PCR assay. As stored in TCRdb, this immuneACCESS dataset retains in-frame rearrangements with V and J assigned. A fraction of the clones does not appear; measured against another copy, unresolved V genes explain less than half of the discrepancy, and the remainder lacks a known reason. This sample holds approximately 15,000 clones; about 84% were observed only once. The ten largest clonotypes hold approximately 4.3% of the sample. This sample's time point label indicates: pre-treatment baseline. This material consisted of blood, taken from a patient treated with checkpoint blockade. The receptors stem from a human donor with melanoma.

The chain recombines TRBV7-3 with TRBJ2-2, with TRBD2 matching over 11 bases. The CDR3 extends over 14 amino acids. CDR1 and CDR2 (germline): SGHTA, FQGTGA. With 7 bases clipped from V and 4 bases from J, the junction kept 2 bases outside the gene matches. The CDR3 loop is CASNLAGGTGELFF. Written as DNA, the CDR3 is TGTGCCAGCAACCTAGCGGGGGGCACCGGGGAGCTGTTTTTT.

The V call is TRBV16, the J call TRBJ1-5, with a tentative D call TRBD1 (5 bases). Deletions cut 4 bases from V and 0 bases from J, with 22 bases between. The germline gives CDR1 KGHSY, CDR2 FQNENV. The CDR3 is made up of 19 amino acids. CDR3 sequence: CASSLLFGGDSYSNQPQHF. The CDR3 DNA reads as TGTGCCAGCAGCCTCTTATTCGGGGGGGACTCCTATAGCAATCAGCCCCAGCATTTT.

Here the CDR3 reads CASSPFKGTKETQYF. The DNA for the CDR3 is TGTGCCAGCTCACCATTTAAAGGGACTAAGGAGACCCAGTACTTC. The J gene is TRBJ2-5, the V gene TRBV18; 7 bases map to TRBD2. Germline V gene data show CDR1 as KGHSH and CDR2 as LQKENI. V lost 2 bases, J lost 5 bases, and 8 bases stayed unmatched. The CDR3 is 15 amino acids.

The V gene is TRBV14, the J gene TRBJ1-1, with no clear D. Germline V gene sequence: CDR1 SGHDN, CDR2 FVKESK. This CDR3 spans 15 amino acids. Trimming removed 4 bases from V and 1 base from J, with 13 bases in between. The CDR3: CASSRARRSNTEAFF. As DNA, the CDR3 is TGTGCCAGCAGCCGCGCCCGGAGATCGAACACTGAAGCTTTCTTT.

The rearrangement joins TRBV15 to TRBJ2-7; D ambiguous. Trimming shortened V by 4 bases and J by 3 bases, and 4 bases separated the two germline ends. In germline, CDR1 is LNHNV, CDR2 YYDKDF (reference sequence). The CDR3 consists of 11 residues. The CDR3 nucleotides read TGTGCCACCAGCAACTTCTACGAGCAGTACTTC. Its translation: CATSNFYEQYF.

The chain combines TRBV19 with TRBJ1-4, with D possibly matching TRBD1 (5 bases). The CDR3 is made up of 14 amino acids. Germline assignment: CDR1 LNHDA and CDR2 SQIVND (reference sequence). The V and J ends lost 9 bases and 8 bases respectively, with 19 bases between them. In nucleotides, the CDR3 is TGTGCCAGCCTCAGGGCGGGGAGAGGGGAAAAACTGTTTTTT. Its translation is CASLRAGRGEKLFF.

The chain employs TRBV7-3 and TRBJ2-3; the D is unclear. CDR1 and CDR2 from the germline V gene are SGHTA and FQGTGA. CDR3 length: 13 residues. V lost 3 bases to trimming and J lost 6 bases, with 10 bases between them. The CDR3 loop is CASSFYALDTQYF. In DNA form, the CDR3 reads TGTGCCAGCAGCTTTTATGCTTTGGATACGCAGTATTTT.

This rearrangement joins TRBV19 to TRBJ2-7; D may correspond to TRBD1 or TRBD2 (7 bases each). This CDR3 has 16 residues. V lost 3 bases, J lost 0 bases, and 15 bases lay in between. Germline V gene data show CDR1 as LNHDA and CDR2 as SQIVND (reference sequence). In DNA form, the CDR3 reads TGTGCCAGTAGTATGGGAGGGACAGTAAGCTCCTACGAGCAGTACTTC. Protein: CASSMGGTVSSYEQYF.

This clone showed up just once. The rearrangement joins TRBV9 to TRBJ2-1; TRBD1 agrees at 8 bases. Germline CDR1 SGDLS, CDR2 YYNGEE. This CDR3 has 15 residues. V shed 0 bases and J 6 bases; nucleotides not matched to a gene: 5. In DNA, the CDR3 is TGTGCCAGCAGCGTAGGGCAGGGGGCGGGCAATGAGCAGTTCTTC. Encoded protein: CASSVGQGAGNEQFF.

V usage is TRBV4-1 and J usage is TRBJ2-5; D not resolved. Trimming removed 4 bases at V and 5 bases at J, with 11 bases between. The CDR3 consists of 13 residues. Germline loops: CDR1 MGHRA, CDR2 YSYEKL. The CDR3 DNA is TGCGCCAGCAGCCGAAGCGCTTTGGAGACCCAGTACTTC. It encodes CASSRSALETQYF.

The table lists this clone with a count of one. The chain couples TRBV5-8 to TRBJ1-5; D remains unclear. Trimming left V 4 bases short and J 6 bases short, with 5 bases between. There are 11 residues in the CDR3. The germline gives CDR1 SGHTS, CDR2 YDEGEE. The CDR3: CASSRSQPQHF. CDR3 bases: TGTGCCAGCAGCCGGAGTCAGCCCCAGCATTTT. The full variable domain, in which reference TRBV5-8 and TRBJ1-5 provide the parts outside the CDR3, is EAGVTQSPTHLIKTRGQQATLRCSPISGHTSVYWYQQALGLGLQFLLWYDEGEERNRGNFPPRFSGRQFPNYSSELNVNALELEDSALYLCASSRSQPQHFGDGTRLSIL.

The CDR3 region is CASSEGQAPEKLFF. In DNA, the CDR3 is TGCGCCAGCAGTGAAGGACAGGCGCCCGAAAAACTGTTTTTT. The V gene is TRBV10-1, the J gene TRBJ1-4, with 7 bases fitting TRBD1. The CDR3 is 14 amino acids. The V and J ends lost 3 bases and 8 bases, in that order; junction bases with no gene match: 6. The germline CDR1 and CDR2 sequences are WNHNN and SYGVQD (reference sequence).

The genes are TRBV18 and TRBJ1-4, with D unresolved. Germline loops: CDR1 KGHSH, CDR2 LQKENI. Trimming cost V 4 bases and J 8 bases, with 20 bases left between them. The CDR3 spans 16 residues. The CDR3 protein is CASSLNLRNREEKLFF. CDR3 nucleotides: TGTGCCAGCTCACTCAACCTCCGGAACCGAGAGGAAAAACTGTTTTTT.

The genes are TRBV2 and TRBJ1-5, with D possibly matching TRBD1 (6 bases). Per the germline V gene, CDR1 is SNHLY and CDR2 is FYNNEI. The CDR3 spans 15 residues. The germline V and J ends were trimmed by 6 bases and 2 bases, with 14 bases remaining between them. This CDR3 is CASRNIRGRNQPQHF. The DNA for the CDR3 is TGTGCCAGCAGAAATATCAGGGGACGCAATCAGCCCCAGCATTTT.

J is TRBJ1-2 and V is TRBV29-1; D gene unclear. CDR3 length: 11 residues. Germline V gene data show CDR1 as SQVTM and CDR2 as ANQGSEA. Trimming left V 5 bases short and J 3 bases short, with 7 bases between. DNA of the CDR3: TGCAGCGTTAATTGGTACTATGGCTACACCTTC. Encoded protein: CSVNWYYGYTF.

The rearrangement joins TRBV7-9 to TRBJ1-1; 8 nucleotides align to TRBD1. The CDR3 extends over 15 amino acids. CDR1 is SEHNR, CDR2 FQNEAQ, per germline (reference sequence). V was pared by 2 bases and J by 1 base, with 3 bases of the junction left unmatched. The DNA for the CDR3 is TGTGCCAGCAGCTTACTGGGGACAGGGAACACTGAAGCTTTCTTT. Translated: CASSLLGTGNTEAFF.

V gene TRBV28 combines with J gene TRBJ2-1; no reliable D call. This CDR3 region has 12 residues. Trimming stripped 7 bases from V and 4 bases from J, with 8 bases between. Per the germline V gene, CDR1 is MDHEN and CDR2 is SYDVKM. Here the CDR3 reads CASKLPYNEQFF. CDR3 in DNA: TGTGCCAGCAAGCTCCCGTACAATGAGCAGTTCTTC.

The chain carries TRBV19 and TRBJ2-7, with 9 bases aligning to TRBD1. V shed 3 bases and J 3 bases; nucleotides not matched to a gene: 3. The CDR3 is 14 residues long. The germline V gene has CDR1 LNHDA and CDR2 SQIVND (reference sequence). CDR3 residues: CASSIGTGYYEQYF. In DNA, the CDR3 is TGTGCCAGTAGTATCGGGACAGGGTACTACGAGCAGTACTTC.